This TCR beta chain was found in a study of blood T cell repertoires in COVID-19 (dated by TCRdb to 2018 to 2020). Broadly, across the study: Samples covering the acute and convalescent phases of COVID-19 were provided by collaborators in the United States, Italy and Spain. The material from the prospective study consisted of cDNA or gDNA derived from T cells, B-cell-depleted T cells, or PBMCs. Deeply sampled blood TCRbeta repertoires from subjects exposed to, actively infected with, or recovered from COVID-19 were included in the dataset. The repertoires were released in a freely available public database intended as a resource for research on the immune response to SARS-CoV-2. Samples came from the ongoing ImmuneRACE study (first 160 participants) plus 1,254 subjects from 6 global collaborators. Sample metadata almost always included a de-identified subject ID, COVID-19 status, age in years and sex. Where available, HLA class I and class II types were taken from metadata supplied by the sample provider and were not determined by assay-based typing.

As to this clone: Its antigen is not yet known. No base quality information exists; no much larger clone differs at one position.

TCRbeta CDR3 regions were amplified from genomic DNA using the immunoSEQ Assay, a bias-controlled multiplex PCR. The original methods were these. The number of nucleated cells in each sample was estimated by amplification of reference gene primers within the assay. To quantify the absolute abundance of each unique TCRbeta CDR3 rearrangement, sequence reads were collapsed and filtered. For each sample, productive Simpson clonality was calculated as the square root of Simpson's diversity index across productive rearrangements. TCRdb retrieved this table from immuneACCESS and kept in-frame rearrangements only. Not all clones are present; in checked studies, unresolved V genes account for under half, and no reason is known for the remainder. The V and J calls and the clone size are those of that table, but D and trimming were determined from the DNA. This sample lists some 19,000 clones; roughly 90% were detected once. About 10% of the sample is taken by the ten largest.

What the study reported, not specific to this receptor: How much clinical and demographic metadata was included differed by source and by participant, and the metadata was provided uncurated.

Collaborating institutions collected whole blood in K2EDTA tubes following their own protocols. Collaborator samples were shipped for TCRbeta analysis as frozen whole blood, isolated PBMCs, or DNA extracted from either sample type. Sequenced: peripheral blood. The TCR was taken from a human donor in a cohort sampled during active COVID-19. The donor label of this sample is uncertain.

The DNA sequence is given as TGTGCCAGCAGTCCGACAGGGATCCGATCGCCCCAGCATTTT. This is translated as CASSPTGIRSPQHF. The sequence is built from TRBV27 and TRBJ1-5, with 7 bases in between that match TRBD1. Its CDR3 holds 14 amino acids, cysteine through phenylalanine. Only the CDR3 DNA stays, 42 bases, in frame from base 1. From the germline V gene (reference sequence), CDR1 is MNHEY and CDR2 is SMNVEV. Trimming removed 5 bases from V and 9 bases from J; the gene matches leave 10 bases unexplained.